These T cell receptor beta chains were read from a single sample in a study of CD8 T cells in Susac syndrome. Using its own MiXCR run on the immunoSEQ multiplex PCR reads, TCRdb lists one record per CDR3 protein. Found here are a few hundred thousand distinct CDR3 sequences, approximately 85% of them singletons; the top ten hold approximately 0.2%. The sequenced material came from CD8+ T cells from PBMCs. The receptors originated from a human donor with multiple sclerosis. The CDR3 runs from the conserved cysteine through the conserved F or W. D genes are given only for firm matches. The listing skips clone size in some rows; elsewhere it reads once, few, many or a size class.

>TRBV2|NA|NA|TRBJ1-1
CASSEWRVQNTEAFF
TGTGCCAGCAGTGAGTGGAGGGTACAGAACACTGAAGCTTTCTTT
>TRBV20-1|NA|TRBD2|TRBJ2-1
CSASAGVSYNEQFF
TGCAGTGCTAGTGCGGGAGTCTCCTACAATGAGCAGTTCTTC
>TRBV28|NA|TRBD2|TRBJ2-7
CASIGGTYEQYF
TGTGCCAGCATCGGGGGGACCTACGAGCAGTACTTC
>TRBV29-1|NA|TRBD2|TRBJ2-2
CSVERASGPNTGELFF
TGCAGCGTTGAAAGGGCTAGCGGACCGAACACCGGGGAGCTGTTTTTT
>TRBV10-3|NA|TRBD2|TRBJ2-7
CALQAGDSYEQYF
TGTGCCCTCCAAGCGGGAGACTCCTACGAGCAGTACTTC
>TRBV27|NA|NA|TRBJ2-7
CASSLASYRSYEQYF
TGTGCCAGCAGTCTGGCCTCTTATCGCTCCTACGAGCAGTACTTC
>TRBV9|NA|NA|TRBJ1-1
CASTAGGEAEAFF
TGTGCCAGCACTGCGGGGGGAGAGGCTGAAGCTTTCTTT
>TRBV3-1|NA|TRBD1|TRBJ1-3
CASSQDLQGVKRNTIYF
TGTGCCAGCAGCCAAGACCTACAGGGGGTAAAAAGAAACACCATATATTTT
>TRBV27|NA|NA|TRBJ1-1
CASSTQGYTEAFF
TGTGCCAGCAGTACTCAGGGATACACTGAAGCTTTCTTT
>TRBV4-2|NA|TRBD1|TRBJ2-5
CASAETGYQETQYF
TGTGCCAGCGCCGAGACAGGGTATCAAGAGACCCAGTACTTC
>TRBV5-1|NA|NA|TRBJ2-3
CASSINLHTQYF
TGCGCCAGCAGCATAAATTTGCATACGCAGTATTTT
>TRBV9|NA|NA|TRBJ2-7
CASSVALDTSYEQYF
TGTGCCAGCAGCGTAGCTCTGGACACCTCCTACGAGCAGTACTTC
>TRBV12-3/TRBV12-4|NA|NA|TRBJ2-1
CASSLVGVDLQDHNEQFF
TGTGCCAGCAGTTTAGTTGGGGTCGACTTACAGGACCACAATGAGCAGTTCTTC
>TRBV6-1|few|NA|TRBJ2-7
CASRGTGSFYEQYF
TGTGCCAGCAGAGGGACTGGGAGCTTCTACGAGCAGTACTTC
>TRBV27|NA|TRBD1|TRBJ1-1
CASSPIQGAQRAFF
TGTGCCAGCAGTCCGATACAGGGGGCGCAACGAGCTTTCTTT
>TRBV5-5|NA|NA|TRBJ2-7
CASRDPTLSYEQYF
TGTGCCAGTAGGGACCCTACCCTCTCCTACGAGCAGTACTTC
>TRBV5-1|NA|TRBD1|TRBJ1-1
CASKFGTATEAFF
TGCGCCAGCAAATTCGGGACAGCGACTGAAGCTTTCTTT
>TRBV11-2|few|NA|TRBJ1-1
CASSSGHRLNTEAFF
TGTGCCAGCAGCTCCGGCCACAGGCTGAACACTGAAGCTTTCTTT
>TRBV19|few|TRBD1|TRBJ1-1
CASSLWTGEAFF
TGTGCCAGTAGTCTGTGGACAGGGGAAGCTTTCTTT
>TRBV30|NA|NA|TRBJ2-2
CAWRSRFGEMFF
TGTGCCTGGAGAAGTCGTTTCGGGGAGATGTTTTTT
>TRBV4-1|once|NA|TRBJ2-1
CASSQALTSRDNNEQFF
TGCGCCAGCAGCCAAGCCCTTACTAGCCGGGACAACAATGAGCAGTTCTTC
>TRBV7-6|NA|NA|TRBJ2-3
CASSFLRNRGPTDTQYF
TGTGCCAGCAGCTTCCTCAGGAACAGAGGACCCACAGATACGCAGTATTTT
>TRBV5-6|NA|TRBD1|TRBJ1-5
CASSFGTAGANQPQHF
TGTGCCAGCAGCTTCGGGACAGCAGGGGCCAATCAGCCCCAGCATTTT
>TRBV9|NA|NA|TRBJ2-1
CASSDPLTLGQFF
TGTGCCAGCAGCGACCCCTTAACACTCGGGCAGTTCTTC
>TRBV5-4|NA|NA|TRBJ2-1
CASGTGTNLVDEQFF
TGTGCCAGCGGCACCGGGACAAACTTGGTAGATGAGCAGTTCTTC
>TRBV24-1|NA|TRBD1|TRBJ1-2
CATSDVGQGAGGYTF
TGTGCCACCAGTGATGTGGGACAGGGGGCAGGAGGCTACACCTTC
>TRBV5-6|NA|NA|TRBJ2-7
CASSSIKTGSPHEQYF
TGTGCCAGCAGCTCGATAAAAACAGGGAGTCCGCACGAGCAGTACTTC
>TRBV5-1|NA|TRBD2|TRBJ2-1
CASSLSREVIYNEQFF
TGCGCCAGCAGCTTGTCCCGGGAGGTAATCTACAATGAGCAGTTCTTC
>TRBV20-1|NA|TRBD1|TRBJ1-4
CSAKIPGQGGLGEKLFF
TGCAGTGCCAAAATTCCGGGACAGGGAGGTTTGGGGGAAAAACTGTTTTTT
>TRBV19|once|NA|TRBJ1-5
CASSIDLGRGPYSNQPQHF
TGTGCCAGTAGTATAGATCTGGGCAGGGGCCCCTATAGCAATCAGCCCCAGCATTTT
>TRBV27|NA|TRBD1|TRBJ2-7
CASSAPTGGPDEQYF
TGTGCCAGCAGCGCCCCTACAGGGGGCCCAGACGAGCAGTACTTC
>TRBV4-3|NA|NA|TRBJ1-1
CASSQAGDIEAFF
TGCGCCAGCAGCCAAGCAGGGGACATTGAAGCTTTCTTT
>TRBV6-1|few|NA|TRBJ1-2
CASIGDFLNGYTF
TGTGCCAGCATCGGAGACTTTTTGAATGGCTACACCTTC
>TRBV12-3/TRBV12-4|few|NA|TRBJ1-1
CASSLAAVNTEAFF
TGTGCCAGCAGTTTAGCTGCGGTGAACACTGAAGCTTTCTTT
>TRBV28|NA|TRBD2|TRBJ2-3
CASSWGSGTIDDTQYF
TGTGCCAGCAGTTGGGGGTCCGGGACTATCGATGATACGCAGTATTTT
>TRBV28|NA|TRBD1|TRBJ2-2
CASRDRGGTGELFF
TGTGCCAGCAGGGACAGGGGGGGCACCGGGGAGCTGTTTTTT
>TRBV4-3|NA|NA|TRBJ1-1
CASSQGGQNTEAFF
TGCGCCAGCAGCCAAGGGGGACAGAACACTGAAGCTTTCTTT
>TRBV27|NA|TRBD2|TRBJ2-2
CASSILAANTGELFF
TGTGCCAGCAGTATTCTAGCGGCGAACACCGGGGAGCTGTTTTTT
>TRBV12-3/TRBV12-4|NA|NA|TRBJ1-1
CASRPQTGNTEAFF
TGTGCCAGCAGACCTCAGACAGGCAACACTGAAGCTTTCTTT
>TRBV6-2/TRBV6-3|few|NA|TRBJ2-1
CASSAYETGYPYNEQFF
TGTGCCAGCAGTGCCTATGAAACAGGGTACCCCTACAATGAGCAGTTCTTC
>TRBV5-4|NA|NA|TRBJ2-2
CASSLGLVNTGELFF
TGTGCCAGCAGCTTAGGTCTGGTGAACACCGGGGAGCTGTTTTTT
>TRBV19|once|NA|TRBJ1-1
CASSKGIEAFF
TGTGCCAGTAGTAAAGGGATTGAAGCTTTCTTT
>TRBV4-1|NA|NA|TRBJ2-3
CASSHSPGPPSTDTQYF
TGCGCCAGCAGCCATTCCCCCGGTCCCCCTAGCACAGATACGCAGTATTTT
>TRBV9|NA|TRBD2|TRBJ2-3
CASSATAGGVPSTDTQYF
TGTGCCAGCAGCGCGACAGCGGGAGGAGTACCTAGCACAGATACGCAGTATTTT
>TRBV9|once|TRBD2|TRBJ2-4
CASSAIAGVPKNIQYF
TGTGCCAGCAGCGCCATAGCGGGAGTCCCCAAAAACATTCAGTACTTC
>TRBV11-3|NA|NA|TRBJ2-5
CASSPPLEETQYF
TGTGCCAGCAGCCCCCCCCTCGAGGAGACCCAGTACTTC
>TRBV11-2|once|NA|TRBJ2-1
CASTLTTSSYNEQFF
TGTGCCAGCACCCTCACTACAAGCTCCTACAATGAGCAGTTCTTC
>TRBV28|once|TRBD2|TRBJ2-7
CASRFTPGLASSYEQYF
TGTGCCAGCAGGTTTACACCGGGACTAGCGAGCTCCTACGAGCAGTACTTC
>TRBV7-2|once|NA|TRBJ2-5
CASSPDGVARLGETQYF
TGTGCCAGCAGCCCTGACGGTGTAGCCCGACTAGGGGAGACCCAGTACTTC
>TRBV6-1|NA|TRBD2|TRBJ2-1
CASSPGREAPYNEQFF
TGTGCCAGCAGCCCCGGGCGGGAGGCCCCCTACAATGAGCAGTTCTTC
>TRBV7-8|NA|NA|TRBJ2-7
CASSLSFYEQYF
TGTGCCAGCAGCTTATCCTTCTACGAGCAGTACTTC
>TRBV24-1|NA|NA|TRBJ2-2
CATSDISGTDPGELFF
TGTGCCACCAGTGATATTTCTGGGACGGACCCCGGGGAGCTGTTTTTT
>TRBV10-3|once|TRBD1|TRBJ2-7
CAISEGRQGISYEQYF
TGTGCCATCAGTGAGGGTCGACAGGGGATCTCCTACGAGCAGTACTTC
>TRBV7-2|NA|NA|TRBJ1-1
CASSLVSANTEAFF
TGTGCCAGCAGCTTAGTATCCGCGAACACTGAAGCTTTCTTT
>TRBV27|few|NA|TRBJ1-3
CASSLGGPGNTIYF
TGTGCCAGCAGTTTGGGGGGACCTGGAAACACCATATATTTT
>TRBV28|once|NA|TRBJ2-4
CASSLGQLTGWENIQYF
TGTGCCAGCAGTCTAGGACAACTAACAGGGTGGGAAAACATTCAGTACTTC
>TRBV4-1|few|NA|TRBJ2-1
CASSPYGTLSYNEQFF
TGCGCCAGCAGTCCCTACGGCACACTCTCCTACAATGAGCAGTTCTTC
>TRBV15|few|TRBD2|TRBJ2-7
CATKLGLAETYEQYF
TGTGCCACCAAGCTGGGTCTAGCGGAAACCTACGAGCAGTACTTC
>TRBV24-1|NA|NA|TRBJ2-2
CATSDSSNTGELFF
TGTGCCACCAGTGATTCCTCGAACACCGGGGAGCTGTTTTTT